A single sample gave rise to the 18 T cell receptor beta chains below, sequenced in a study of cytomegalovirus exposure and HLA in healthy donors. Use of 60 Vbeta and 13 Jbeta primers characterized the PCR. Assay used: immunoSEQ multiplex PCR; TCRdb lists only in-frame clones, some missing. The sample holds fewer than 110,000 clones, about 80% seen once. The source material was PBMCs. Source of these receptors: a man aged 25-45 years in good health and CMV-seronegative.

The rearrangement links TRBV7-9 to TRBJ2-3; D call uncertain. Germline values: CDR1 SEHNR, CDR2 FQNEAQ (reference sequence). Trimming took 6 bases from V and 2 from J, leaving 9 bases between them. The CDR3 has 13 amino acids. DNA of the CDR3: TGTGCCAGCAGGCTACTTAACACAGATACGCAGTATTTT. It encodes CASRLLNTDTQYF. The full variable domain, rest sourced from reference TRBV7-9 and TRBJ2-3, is DTGVSQNPRHKITKRGQNVTFRCDPISEHNRLYWYRQTLGQGPEFLTYFQNEAQLEKSRLLSDRFSAERPKGSFSTLEIQRTEQGDSAMYLCASRLLNTDTQYFGPGTRLTVL.

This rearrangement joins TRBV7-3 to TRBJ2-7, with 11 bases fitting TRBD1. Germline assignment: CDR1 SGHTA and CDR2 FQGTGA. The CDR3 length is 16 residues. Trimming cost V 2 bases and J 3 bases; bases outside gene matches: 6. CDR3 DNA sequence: TGTGCCAGCAGCTTATTTTCCGGGACAGGGGGCTACGAGCAGTACTTC. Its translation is CASSLFSGTGGYEQYF.

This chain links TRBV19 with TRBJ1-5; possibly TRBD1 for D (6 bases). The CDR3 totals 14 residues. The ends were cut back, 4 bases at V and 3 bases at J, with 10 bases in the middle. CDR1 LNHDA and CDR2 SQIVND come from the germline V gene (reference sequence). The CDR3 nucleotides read TGTGCCAGTAGTAGGGGGCCCGCCAATCAGCCCCAGCATTTT. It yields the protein CASSRGPANQPQHF.

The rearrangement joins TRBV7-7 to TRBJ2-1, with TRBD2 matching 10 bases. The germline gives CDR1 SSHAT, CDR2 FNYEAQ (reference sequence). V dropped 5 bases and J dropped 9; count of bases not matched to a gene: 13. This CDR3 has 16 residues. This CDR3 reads CASSLNLAGVLGEQFF. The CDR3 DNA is TGTGCCAGCAGCCTAAATCTAGCGGGAGTCTTAGGTGAGCAGTTCTTC.

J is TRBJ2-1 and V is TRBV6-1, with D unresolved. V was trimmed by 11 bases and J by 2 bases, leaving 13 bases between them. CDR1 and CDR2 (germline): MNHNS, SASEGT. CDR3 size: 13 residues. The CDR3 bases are TGTGCCCTCGATATCCCTACCTACAATGAGCAGTTCTTC. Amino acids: CALDIPTYNEQFF.

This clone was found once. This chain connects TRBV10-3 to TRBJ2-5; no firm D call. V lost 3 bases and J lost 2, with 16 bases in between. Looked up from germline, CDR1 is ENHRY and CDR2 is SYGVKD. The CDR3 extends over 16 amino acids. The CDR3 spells CAISDRPELTQETQYF. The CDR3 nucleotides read TGTGCCATCAGTGACCGACCAGAATTGACTCAAGAGACCCAGTACTTC.

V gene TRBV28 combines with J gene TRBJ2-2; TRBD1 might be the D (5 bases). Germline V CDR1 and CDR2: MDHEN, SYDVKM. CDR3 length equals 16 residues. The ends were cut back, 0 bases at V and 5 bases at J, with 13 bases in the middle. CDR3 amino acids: CASSLWGRVETGELFF. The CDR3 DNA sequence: TGTGCCAGCAGTTTATGGGGCAGGGTAGAGACCGGGGAGCTGTTTTTT. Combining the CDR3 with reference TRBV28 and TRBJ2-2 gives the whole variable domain DVKVTQSSRYLVKRTGEKVFLECVQDMDHENMFWYRQDPGLGLRLIYFSYDVKMKEKGDIPEGYSVSREKKERFSLILESASTNQTSMYLCASSLWGRVETGELFFGEGSRLTVL.

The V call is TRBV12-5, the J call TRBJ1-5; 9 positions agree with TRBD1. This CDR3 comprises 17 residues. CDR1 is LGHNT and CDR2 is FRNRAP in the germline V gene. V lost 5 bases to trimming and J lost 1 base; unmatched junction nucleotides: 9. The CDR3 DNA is TGTGCTAGTGGTCCCGGTGGGACAGGGCCAAGCAATCAGCCCCAGCATTTT. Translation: CASGPGGTGPSNQPQHF. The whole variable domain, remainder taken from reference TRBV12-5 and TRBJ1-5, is DARVTQTPRHKVTEMGQEVTMRCQPILGHNTVFWYRQTMMQGLELLAYFRNRAPLDDSGMPKDRFSAEMPDATLATLKIQPSEPRDSAVYFCASGPGGTGPSNQPQHFGDGTRLSIL.

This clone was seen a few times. CDR3 DNA: TGTGCCAGCAGCTCCGGGACTACTGTAAGGGTC. Amino acids: CASSSGTTVRV. The rearrangement uses TRBV6-6 and TRBJ2-7, with TRBD2 identical over 7 bases. Germline lookup yields CDR1 MNHNY and CDR2 SVGAGI (reference sequence). This CDR3 region has 11 residues.

The DNA for the CDR3 is TGTGCCAGCAGCTTAACGTCTGGACAGGGAGGAAACACCATATATTTT. It specifies CASSLTSGQGGNTIYF. V usage is TRBV7-3 and J usage is TRBJ1-3, with 8 nucleotides matching TRBD1. CDR1 is SGHTA, CDR2 FQGTGA, per germline. The length of the CDR3 is 16 residues. The J segment lost 4 bases and the V segment lost 0 bases, leaving 5 bases of the junction unmatched.

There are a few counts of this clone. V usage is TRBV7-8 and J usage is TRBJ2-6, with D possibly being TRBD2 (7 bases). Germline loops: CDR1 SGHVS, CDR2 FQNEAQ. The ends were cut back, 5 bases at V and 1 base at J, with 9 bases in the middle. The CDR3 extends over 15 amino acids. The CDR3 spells CASSRGASGANVLTF. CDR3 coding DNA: TGTGCCAGCAGCCGGGGGGCTTCTGGGGCCAACGTCCTGACTTTC.

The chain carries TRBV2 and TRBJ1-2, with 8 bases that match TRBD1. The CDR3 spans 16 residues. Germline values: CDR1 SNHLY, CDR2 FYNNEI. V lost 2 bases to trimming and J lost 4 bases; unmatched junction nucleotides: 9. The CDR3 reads CASSESPSGGRYGYTF. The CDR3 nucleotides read TGTGCCAGCAGTGAAAGCCCTTCAGGGGGCCGCTATGGCTACACCTTC.

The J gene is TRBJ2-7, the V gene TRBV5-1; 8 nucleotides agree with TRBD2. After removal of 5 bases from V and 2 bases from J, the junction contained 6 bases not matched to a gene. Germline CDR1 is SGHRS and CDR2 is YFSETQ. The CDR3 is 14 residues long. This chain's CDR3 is CASRTTSGTYEQYF. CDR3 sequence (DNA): TGCGCCAGCAGAACCACTAGCGGAACCTACGAGCAGTACTTC.

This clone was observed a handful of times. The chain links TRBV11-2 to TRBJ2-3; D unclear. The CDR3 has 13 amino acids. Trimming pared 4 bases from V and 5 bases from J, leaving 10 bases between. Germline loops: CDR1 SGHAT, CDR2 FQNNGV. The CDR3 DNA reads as TGTGCCAGCAGCTCGTTCCCGCGAGATACGCAGTATTTT. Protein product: CASSSFPRDTQYF.

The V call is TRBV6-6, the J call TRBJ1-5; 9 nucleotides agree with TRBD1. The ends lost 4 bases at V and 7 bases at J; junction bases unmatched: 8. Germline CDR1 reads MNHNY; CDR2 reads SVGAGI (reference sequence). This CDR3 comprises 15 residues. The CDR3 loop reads CASSSRTGGGQPQHF. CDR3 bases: TGTGCCAGCAGTTCCCGAACAGGGGGCGGCCAGCCCCAGCATTTT.

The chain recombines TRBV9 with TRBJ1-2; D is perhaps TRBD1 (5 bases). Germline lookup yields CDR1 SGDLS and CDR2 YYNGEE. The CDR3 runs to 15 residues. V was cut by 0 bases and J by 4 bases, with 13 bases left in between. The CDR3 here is CASSVEEGRVYGYTF. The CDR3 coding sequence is TGTGCCAGCAGCGTAGAGGAGGGGAGGGTCTATGGCTACACCTTC.

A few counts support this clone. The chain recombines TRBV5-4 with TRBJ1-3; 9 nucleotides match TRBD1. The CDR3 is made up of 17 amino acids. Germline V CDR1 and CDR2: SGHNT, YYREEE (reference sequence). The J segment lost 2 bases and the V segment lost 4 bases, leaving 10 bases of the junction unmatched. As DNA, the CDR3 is TGTGCCAGCAGCCCCACTACAGGGGGCCTTCCTGGAAACACCATATATTTT. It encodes CASSPTTGGLPGNTIYF.

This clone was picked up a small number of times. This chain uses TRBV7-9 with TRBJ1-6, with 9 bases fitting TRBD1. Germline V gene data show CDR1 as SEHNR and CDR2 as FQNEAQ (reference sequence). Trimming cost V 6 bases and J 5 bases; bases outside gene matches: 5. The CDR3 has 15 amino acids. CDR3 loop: CASRPTGGNNSPLHF. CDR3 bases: TGTGCCAGCAGACCTACAGGGGGCAATAATTCACCCCTCCACTTT.